Given below is one TCR beta chain in context. No antigen is known for it. TRB rearrangements spanning V, D and J were amplified using mixed TRB-A/B primers. Each CDR3 protein gets one entry after TCRdb re-called the multiplex PCR reads with MiXCR. The sample has fewer than 15,000 distinct CDR3 sequences, around 23% seen once. This sample is part of a study of T cell repertoires in aging, cancer and after chemotherapy. Study at large: Six age groups, ranging from 30 or younger to 70 or older, included the donors.

Amplification of TCR beta used genomic DNA extracted from peripheral blood. Study outcomes and limitations: Age-matched healthy donors had significantly more diverse, less clonal blood TCR repertoires than untreated cancer patients. In healthy donors, age-related TCR diversity loss mainly reflected lost richness. The repertoire data cannot show anything about immunological memory following chemotherapy.

Sequenced sample: blood. This clonotype was obtained from a human donor in good health.

The CDR3 is CASSPGFSEAFF. The CDR3 DNA reads TGTGCCAGCAGTCCGGGGTTCTCTGAAGCTTTCTTT. This chain uses TRBV12-3 or TRBV12-4 with TRBJ1-1; D uncertain. The ends were cut back, 5 bases at V and 6 bases at J, with 10 bases in the middle. CDR3 length equals 12 residues.